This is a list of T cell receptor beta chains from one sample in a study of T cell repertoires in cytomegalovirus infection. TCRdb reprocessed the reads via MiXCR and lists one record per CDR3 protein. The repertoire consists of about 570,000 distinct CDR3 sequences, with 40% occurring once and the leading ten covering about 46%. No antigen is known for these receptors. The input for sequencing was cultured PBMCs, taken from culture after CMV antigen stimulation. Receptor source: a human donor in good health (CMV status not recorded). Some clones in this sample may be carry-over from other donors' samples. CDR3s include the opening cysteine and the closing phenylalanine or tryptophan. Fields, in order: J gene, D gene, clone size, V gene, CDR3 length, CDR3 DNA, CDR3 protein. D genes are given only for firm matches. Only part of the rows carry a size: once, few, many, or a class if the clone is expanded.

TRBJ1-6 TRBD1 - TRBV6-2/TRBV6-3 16 TGTGCCAGCAGCCTACGGGGGACAGGGGGTAGTTCACCCCTCCACTTT CASSLRGTGGSSPLHF
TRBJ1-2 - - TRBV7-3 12 TGTGCCAGCACCCTAGGGGACTATGGCTACACCTTC CASTLGDYGYTF
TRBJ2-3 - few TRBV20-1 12 TGCAGTGCTCCGGACGGCACAGATACGCAGTATTTT CSAPDGTDTQYF
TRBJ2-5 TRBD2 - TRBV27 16 TGTGCCAGCAGTCCTATAGCGGGAGGGCTTCGGGAGACCCAGTACTTC CASSPIAGGLRETQYF
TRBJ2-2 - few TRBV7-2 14 TGTGCCAGCAGCGCCCGGGCTCTCATCGGGGAGCTGTTTTTT CASSARALIGELFF
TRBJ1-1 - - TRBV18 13 TGTGCCAGCTCTCGTCGAACAAACACTGAAGCTTTCTTT CASSRRTNTEAFF
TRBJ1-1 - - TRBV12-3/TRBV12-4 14 TGTGGCAGCAGTCGGGACGGGAGGAACACTGAAGCTTTCTTT CGSSRDGRNTEAFF
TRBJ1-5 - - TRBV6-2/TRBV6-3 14 TGTGCCAGCGGATGGGGTAGTGGCAATCAGCCCCAGCATTTT CASGWGSGNQPQHF
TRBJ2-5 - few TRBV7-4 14 TGTGCCAGCAGCCCGGGACCTAACCAAGAGACCCAGTACTTC CASSPGPNQETQYF
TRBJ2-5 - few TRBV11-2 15 TGTGCCAGCAGCCCCGGCGGAGCGTACCAAGAGACCCAGTACTTC CASSPGGAYQETQYF
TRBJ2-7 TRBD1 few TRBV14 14 TGTGCCAGCAGCAAGGGACAGGGTGGCTACGAGCAGTACTTC CASSKGQGGYEQYF
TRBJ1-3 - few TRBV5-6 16 TGTGCCAGCAGCCGTAACCCCTCGGGGGCCGGAAACACCATATATTTT CASSRNPSGAGNTIYF
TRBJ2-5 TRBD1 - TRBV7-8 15 TGTGCCAGCAGCCCCTGGACAGGGGGCGTAGAGACCCAGTACTTC CASSPWTGGVETQYF
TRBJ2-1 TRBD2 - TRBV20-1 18 TGCAGTGCTAGAGTTTTCGGAACTAGCGGGGGGTCCTACAATGAGCAGTTCTTC CSARVFGTSGGSYNEQFF
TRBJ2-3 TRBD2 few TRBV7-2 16 TGTGCCAGCAGCACAACGGGACTAGCGGGGGGAGGTACGCAGTATTTT CASSTTGLAGGGTQYF
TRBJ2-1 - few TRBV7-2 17 TGTGCCAGCAGCCCCACTCTAAGGGGGGGCTTGTACAATGAGCAGTTCTTC CASSPTLRGGLYNEQFF
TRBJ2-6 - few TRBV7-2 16 TGTGCCAGCAACTCCGGGGAGGTTTCTGGGGCCAACGTCCTGACTTTC CASNSGEVSGANVLTF
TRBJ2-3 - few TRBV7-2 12 TGTGCCAGCAGCGAAAGGGGGGATACGCAGTATTTT CASSERGDTQYF
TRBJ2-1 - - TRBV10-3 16 TGTGCCATCAGTGACAGGGGAGGACCCGGTTGCAATGAGCAGTTCTTC CAISDRGGPGCNEQFF
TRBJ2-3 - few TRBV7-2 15 TGTGCCAGCAGTCCTATCAGGGGGGGCACAGATACGCAGTATTTT CASSPIRGGTDTQYF
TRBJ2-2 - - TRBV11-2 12 TGTGCCAGCAGCTTTCCTAACGGGGAGCTGTTTTTT CASSFPNGELFF
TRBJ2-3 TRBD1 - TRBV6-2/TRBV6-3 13 TGTGCCAGCAGATTGACAGGGTTAGATACGCAGTATTTT CASRLTGLDTQYF
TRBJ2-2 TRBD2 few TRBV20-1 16 TGCAGTGCTAGAGATTCCGGGAGGGCGAACACCGGGGAGCTGTTTTTT CSARDSGRANTGELFF
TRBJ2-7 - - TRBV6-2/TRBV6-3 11 TGTGCCAGCAGTTACTTGGGGGAGCAGTACTTC CASSYLGEQYF
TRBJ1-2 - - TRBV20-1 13 TGCAGTGCTAGCACGGGCAGGGGCTATGGCTACACCTTC CSASTGRGYGYTF
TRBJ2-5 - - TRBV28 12 TGTGCCAGCAGAACAAGAGGGGAGACCCAGTACTTC CASRTRGETQYF
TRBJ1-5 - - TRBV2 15 TGTGCCACGAATGGGGGAACGGGTGGCAATCAGCCCCAGCATTTT CATNGGTGGNQPQHF
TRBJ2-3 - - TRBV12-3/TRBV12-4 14 TGTGCCAGCAGTTTCTTGGATCGGACAGATACGCAGTATTTT CASSFLDRTDTQYF
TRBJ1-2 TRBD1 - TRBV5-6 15 TGTGCCAGCAGCTTGGTCACAGGGGGCGGCTATGGCTACACCTTC CASSLVTGGGYGYTF
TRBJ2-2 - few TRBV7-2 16 TGTGCCAGCAGCTCCTACCCAGGAGTACGCACCGGGGAGCTGTTTTTT CASSSYPGVRTGELFF
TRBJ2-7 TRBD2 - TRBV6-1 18 TGTGCCAGCAGTTTCCGTCCGGGACTAGCGGGGGGGGAGGGCGAGCAGTACTTC CASSFRPGLAGGEGEQYF
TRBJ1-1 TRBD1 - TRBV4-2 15 TGTGCCAGCAGCCAGCTTGGACAGGGCCCCACTGAAGCTTTCTTT CASSQLGQGPTEAFF
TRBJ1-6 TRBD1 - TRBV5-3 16 TGTGCCAGCAGCTCGACAGGGGGGGAATATAATTCACCCCTCCACTTT CASSSTGGEYNSPLHF
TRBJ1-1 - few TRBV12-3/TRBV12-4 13 TGTGCCAGCAGTTGGTCCGGGGCTACCGAAGCTTTCTTT CASSWSGATEAFF
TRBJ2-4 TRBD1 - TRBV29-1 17 TGCAGCGTGATACAGGGGGGCGTTGATCTAGCCAAAAACATTCAGTACTTC CSVIQGGVDLAKNIQYF
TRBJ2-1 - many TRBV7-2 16 TGTGCCAGCAGCTTAGGGACTACCGGTCTGTTTCAAGAGCAGTTCTTC CASSLGTTGLFQEQFF
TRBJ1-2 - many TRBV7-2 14 TGTGCCAGCAGCTTACAATCGGCCAGATCGGGCTACACCTTC CASSLQSARSGYTF
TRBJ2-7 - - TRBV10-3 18 TGTGCCATCAGTGAGTCGGGAGGACTCGGCGGGTCCCCCTACGAGCAGTACTTC CAISESGGLGGSPYEQYF
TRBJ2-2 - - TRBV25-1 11 TGTGCCAGCGGGAACACCGGGGAGCTGTTTTTT CASGNTGELFF